This T cell receptor (beta chain) was documented in a study of T-cell reconstitution after alpha-beta-depleted transplantation in children. Preparing the TCRbeta library involved the use of unique molecular identifiers. Using its own MiXCR run on the PCR reads, TCRdb lists one record per CDR3 protein. Among 300,000 or so distinct CDR3 sequences, approximately 23% were seen once, and the ten largest hold roughly 11%. The CDR3 loop spans 14 amino acids. Germline CDR1 SGHKS, CDR2 YYEKEE (reference sequence). This clonotype was recorded once. The antigen is undetermined. Its ends do not fully match the called genes, so a read error is possible. General study results and limits: By about two months after transplant, alpha-beta T cells reportedly arose from several hundred graft clones that had expanded. The high TCRbeta diversity at day 60 in some patients came from surviving recipient T cells and thymic progenitors. Newly made T cells mostly supplied T-cell counts and diversity one year after transplant.

The clonotype comes from a male patient younger than 18 who had a stem cell transplant for acute lymphoblastic leukemia, so the T cells may come from the graft donor. Sample: PBMCs, mostly from graft donor cells, taken 180 days after TCRalphabeta/CD19-depleted stem cell transplant. V gene TRBV5-5 combines with J gene TRBJ2-5; the match to TRBD2 covers 7 bases. The CDR3 DNA reads TGTGCCAGCAGCTTTCCGGGGAGGGCAGAGACACAGTACTTC. This encodes CASSFPGRAETQYF.